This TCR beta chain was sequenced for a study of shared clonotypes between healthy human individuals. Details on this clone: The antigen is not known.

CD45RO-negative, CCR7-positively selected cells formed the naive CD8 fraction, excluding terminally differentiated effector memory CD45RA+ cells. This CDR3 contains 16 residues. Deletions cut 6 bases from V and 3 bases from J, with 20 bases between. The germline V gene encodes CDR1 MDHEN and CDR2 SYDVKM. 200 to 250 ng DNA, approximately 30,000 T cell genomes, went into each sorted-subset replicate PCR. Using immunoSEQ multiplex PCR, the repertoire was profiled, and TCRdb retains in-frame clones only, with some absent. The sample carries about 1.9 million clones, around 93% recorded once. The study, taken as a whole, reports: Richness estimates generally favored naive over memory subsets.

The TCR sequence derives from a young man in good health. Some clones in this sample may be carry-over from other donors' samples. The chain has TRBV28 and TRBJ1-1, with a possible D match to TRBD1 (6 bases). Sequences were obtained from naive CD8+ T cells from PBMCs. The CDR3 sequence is CASSTSLGTRDTEAFF. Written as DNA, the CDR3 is TGTGCCAGCAGCACATCCTTAGGGACAAGAGACACTGAAGCTTTCTTT.